This T cell receptor (beta chain) derives from a study of shared clonotypes between healthy human individuals. Study conclusions and caveats: Rarefaction showed that sequencing of sorted subsets was incomplete (despite large depth). Genetic and exposure-history diversity was limited by the small donor number.

The CDR3 runs to 14 residues. The V end was cut by 3 bases, the J end by 1 base, with 10 bases between. The germline V gene has CDR1 LNHDA and CDR2 SQIVND (reference sequence). CD45RO-negative cells were positively selected for CCR7, leaving out terminally differentiated effector memory CD45RA+ cells. The input for sorted-subset replicate PCRs was around 210 ng DNA, 25,000 to 35,000 T cell genomes. Profiled with immunoSEQ multiplex PCR; TCRdb holds only in-frame clones, not every one. The profile shows 800,000 to 950,000 clones, around 96% of them singletons. A word on this clone: Its antigen is undetermined.

This rearrangement joins TRBV19 to TRBJ2-7; TRBD2 might be the D (7 bases). Source material: naive CD8+ T cells sorted from blood. The sequence was collected from a man aged 25 to 40 in good health. For the CDR3, the DNA is TGTGCCAGTAGTATGGCGGGGGCATCCTACGAGCAGTACTTC. Translation: CASSMAGASYEQYF.